This is a list of T cell receptor beta chains from one sample in a study of breast tumors, draining lymph nodes, adjacent tissues. Each CDR3 protein gets one entry after TCRdb re-called the multiplex PCR reads with MiXCR. The repertoire includes under 350,000 distinct CDR3 sequences, around 31% of them detected once, and over 0.95% sits in the top ten. Material for sequencing was axillary lymph node tissue. The receptor set was obtained from a female donor with breast cancer. Some clones in this sample may be carry-over from other donors' samples. Each CDR3 is given without its conserved first and last residue. A D gene is named only where the DNA matches it firmly. Clone size appears in some rows only: once, few, many, or a class for an expanded clone.

clone size: NA
V gene: TRBV18
D gene: NA
CDR3 protein: ASTDFYGYT

clone size: many
V gene: TRBV19
D gene: NA
CDR3 protein: ASSMGDGPTDTQY

clone size: many
V gene: TRBV7-2
D gene: NA
CDR3 protein: ASSLVGGFQPQH

clone size: many
V gene: TRBV14
D gene: NA
CDR3 protein: ASSQGGVSYGYT

clone size: many
V gene: TRBV20-1
D gene: NA
CDR3 protein: SARAGAYEQY

clone size: NA
V gene: TRBV4-2
D gene: NA
CDR3 protein: ASSQVLHGPEQF

clone size: many
V gene: TRBV10-3
D gene: TRBD1
CDR3 protein: AISGTRDRGRTDTQY

clone size: NA
V gene: TRBV20-1
D gene: NA
CDR3 protein: SAPHLTTGEQF

clone size: many
V gene: TRBV20-1
D gene: TRBD2
CDR3 protein: SAIAGDGEQY

clone size: many
V gene: TRBV4-3
D gene: TRBD2
CDR3 protein: ASSQGAGANTGELF

clone size: many
V gene: TRBV9
D gene: NA
CDR3 protein: ASSTLGEQF

clone size: NA
V gene: TRBV20-1
D gene: NA
CDR3 protein: SAGFTQLGWNEQY

clone size: few
V gene: TRBV5-1
D gene: NA
CDR3 protein: ASSPSLFGLVSHEQY

clone size: NA
V gene: TRBV11-1
D gene: NA
CDR3 protein: ASSLGSEANYGYT

clone size: NA
V gene: TRBV6-5
D gene: TRBD2
CDR3 protein: ASSYSPSGSPRGEQF

clone size: many
V gene: TRBV5-1
D gene: NA
CDR3 protein: ASSLTGTPTEQY

clone size: many
V gene: TRBV20-1
D gene: TRBD1
CDR3 protein: SASSQGPSDEQF

clone size: many
V gene: TRBV6-1
D gene: NA
CDR3 protein: ASSEQDWGRETQY

clone size: few
V gene: TRBV7-8
D gene: NA
CDR3 protein: ASSPDVTFLAKNIRY

clone size: many
V gene: TRBV30
D gene: NA
CDR3 protein: AWSVPSLPGRSPLH

clone size: many
V gene: TRBV12-3/TRBV12-4
D gene: NA
CDR3 protein: ASSLRGAHEQY

clone size: many
V gene: TRBV6-2/TRBV6-3
D gene: NA
CDR3 protein: ASNNSRQPQH

clone size: many
V gene: TRBV10-2
D gene: TRBD2
CDR3 protein: ASFGTSSDSYEQY

clone size: many
V gene: TRBV20-1
D gene: NA
CDR3 protein: SASEETQY

clone size: many
V gene: TRBV19
D gene: NA
CDR3 protein: ASSPASHRIPNQPQH

clone size: NA
V gene: TRBV29-1
D gene: TRBD1
CDR3 protein: SVMRDSSSPLH

clone size: few
V gene: TRBV7-9
D gene: NA
CDR3 protein: ASSWDQGTEQF

clone size: many
V gene: TRBV6-5
D gene: TRBD1
CDR3 protein: ASSTNHRGADTQY

clone size: many
V gene: TRBV7-9
D gene: NA
CDR3 protein: ASSLAGSGEQY

clone size: NA
V gene: TRBV6-1
D gene: TRBD2
CDR3 protein: ASSQWDYNLLPYEQY

clone size: NA
V gene: TRBV13
D gene: TRBD2
CDR3 protein: ASSFRTSGYSYEQY

clone size: once
V gene: TRBV11-2
D gene: NA
CDR3 protein: ASSQRGLAGEKLF

clone size: many
V gene: TRBV29-1
D gene: NA
CDR3 protein: SVAAVEAF

clone size: many
V gene: TRBV20-1
D gene: NA
CDR3 protein: SARQGDTQY

clone size: NA
V gene: TRBV29-1
D gene: TRBD2
CDR3 protein: SVGGGTIRGEYQETQY

clone size: NA
V gene: TRBV2
D gene: NA
CDR3 protein: ASSDAYSNQPQY

clone size: few
V gene: TRBV6-1
D gene: NA
CDR3 protein: ASSVTVTYEQY

clone size: many
V gene: TRBV20-1
D gene: NA
CDR3 protein: SARVTGQETQY

clone size: many
V gene: TRBV7-2
D gene: TRBD2
CDR3 protein: ASSTRTSGISASQY

clone size: many
V gene: TRBV11-1
D gene: NA
CDR3 protein: ASSLKTNGYEQY

clone size: NA
V gene: TRBV15
D gene: NA
CDR3 protein: ALSGRSAKNIPY

clone size: many
V gene: TRBV13
D gene: NA
CDR3 protein: ASSLVRGAYEQY

clone size: many
V gene: TRBV7-8
D gene: TRBD1
CDR3 protein: ASSLGGGGQITYEQY

clone size: many
V gene: TRBV9
D gene: NA
CDR3 protein: ASSVGASTDTQY

clone size: many
V gene: TRBV20-1
D gene: NA
CDR3 protein: SARDVFEQF

clone size: many
V gene: TRBV19
D gene: NA
CDR3 protein: ASRMDESGSGELF

clone size: many
V gene: TRBV19
D gene: NA
CDR3 protein: ASSIRLRSANQPQH

clone size: many
V gene: TRBV29-1
D gene: TRBD2
CDR3 protein: SVVSGSGGSEQY

clone size: few
V gene: TRBV4-1
D gene: TRBD2
CDR3 protein: ASSRPGTSGRGNEQF

clone size: many
V gene: TRBV5-1
D gene: TRBD1
CDR3 protein: ASSFRQGASYEQY

clone size: few
V gene: TRBV9
D gene: TRBD2
CDR3 protein: ASSVEWTVAGGGNNEQF

clone size: many
V gene: TRBV12-3/TRBV12-4
D gene: NA
CDR3 protein: ASSQARNYEQY

clone size: many
V gene: TRBV6-4
D gene: NA
CDR3 protein: ASSIAGANEQF

clone size: few
V gene: TRBV20-1
D gene: TRBD1
CDR3 protein: SASPRVRGPGEQY

clone size: many
V gene: TRBV10-3
D gene: NA
CDR3 protein: AISGGTTNYNEQF

clone size: NA
V gene: TRBV7-2
D gene: NA
CDR3 protein: ASSLGGLSEAF

clone size: NA
V gene: TRBV2
D gene: NA
CDR3 protein: ASRRGGSNQPQH